Listed below are T cell receptor beta chains from one sample, sequenced in a study of blood T cell repertoires in COVID-19. Sequencing was performed with immunoSEQ multiplex PCR; in TCRdb, only in-frame clones are kept and a portion is missing. Of about 130,000 clones listed, 65% to 90% are singletons. The sequencing input was peripheral blood. Receptor source: an elderly woman with acute or convalescent COVID-19. Both conserved end residues are part of each CDR3. Clone size is shown for a subset of rows, as once, few, many or a class of expanded clone.

J: TRBJ2-1; size: .; V: TRBV25-1; CDR3: CASSDPSGGAYNEQFF
J: TRBJ1-1; size: .; V: TRBV27; CDR3: CASSLGRGTNTEAFF
J: TRBJ1-6; size: .; V: TRBV6-5; CDR3: CASTRTARNSPLHF
J: TRBJ1-2; size: .; V: TRBV18; CDR3: CASSMGQMDGYTF
J: TRBJ2-3; size: once; V: TRBV4-3; CDR3: CASSQDRGDTQYF
J: TRBJ2-3; size: .; V: TRBV5-1; CDR3: CASSLASGFTDTQYF
J: TRBJ1-2; size: .; V: TRBV19; CDR3: CASKSGQGPYGYTF
J: TRBJ2-5; size: .; V: TRBV6-5; CDR3: CASSQVGGETQYF
J: TRBJ1-2; size: .; V: TRBV28; CDR3: CASSLGQGYGYTF
J: TRBJ2-5; size: few; V: TRBV10-3; CDR3: CAISSGLGETQYF
J: TRBJ1-2; size: .; V: TRBV5-1; CDR3: CASSPDLDRALSYGYTF
J: TRBJ2-1; size: .; V: TRBV7-2; CDR3: CASSHVGGYNEQFF
J: TRBJ1-2; size: .; V: TRBV15; CDR3: CATSRARVGYTF
J: TRBJ2-1; size: .; V: TRBV7-9; CDR3: CASSFADSSYNEQFF
J: TRBJ1-5; size: .; V: TRBV12-5; CDR3: CASGLTGGDQPQHF
J: TRBJ1-6; size: .; V: TRBV10-3; CDR3: CATTDRANSPLHF
J: TRBJ1-1; size: .; V: TRBV6-5; CDR3: CASRKLQGMNTEAFF
J: TRBJ1-3; size: .; V: TRBV4-3; CDR3: CASSQQGGSGNTIYF
J: TRBJ1-3; size: .; V: TRBV9; CDR3: CASSVFGGSGNTIYF
J: TRBJ1-1; size: .; V: TRBV15; CDR3: CATKEGGRLVSEAFF
J: TRBJ1-1; size: few; V: TRBV18; CDR3: CASSLGGNTEAFF
J: TRBJ1-5; size: .; V: TRBV7-2; CDR3: CASSLQYNQPQHF
J: TRBJ2-1; size: once; V: TRBV6-1; CDR3: CASSDAGAGFF
J: TRBJ1-4; size: few; V: TRBV27; CDR3: CASSLQGRPSTNEKLFF
J: TRBJ1-1; size: .; V: TRBV7-6; CDR3: CASSLSELNTEAFF
J: TRBJ2-1; size: .; V: TRBV7-2; CDR3: CASSLLVVQGEQFF